The 4 T cell receptor beta chains below come from one sample, sequenced in a study of T-cell memory formation after mild COVID-19. From the 5' RACE reads, TCRdb called clonotypes with MiXCR, one entry per CDR3 protein. The table records approximately 340,000 distinct CDR3 sequences, roughly 15% of them present only once. Sequenced material: PBMCs or a T cell subset sorted from them (not recorded which). The origin of the receptors is a man aged 18 to 35 who had mild COVID-19 (a few samples of this study predate the infection). Cell type and time point are not known.

The rearrangement joins TRBV5-1 to TRBJ2-2, with 7 nucleotides matching TRBD1. Germline assignment: CDR1 SGHRS and CDR2 YFSETQ. V was pared by 4 bases and J by 4 bases, with 7 bases of the junction left unmatched. This CDR3 spans 15 amino acids. The CDR3 here is CASSTSTGSTGELFF. CDR3 DNA sequence: TGCGCCAGCAGCACCTCGACAGGGAGCACCGGGGAGCTGTTTTTT.

The V and J genes are TRBV4-3 and TRBJ2-7, with no clear D. Germline lookup yields CDR1 LGHNA and CDR2 YSLEER. Between the trimmed V and J ends, which lost 1 base and 2 bases, there was a span of 12 bases. This CDR3 is built from 15 residues. In DNA, the CDR3 is TGCGCCAGCAGCCAAGGTGCCGGCGAGACCTACGAGCAGTACTTC. Translated, it gives CASSQGAGETYEQYF.

V usage is TRBV15 and J usage is TRBJ2-1, with 9 bases fitting TRBD1. Per germline, CDR1 LNHNV and CDR2 YYDKDF (reference sequence). The CDR3 totals 15 residues. V lost 5 bases and J lost 8; bases outside the gene matches: 10. CDR3 protein: CATSQGDRAGDEQFF. CDR3 nucleotide sequence: TGTGCCACCAGCCAGGGGGACAGGGCGGGTGATGAGCAGTTCTTC.

This clonotype was counted between two and nine times. The genes are TRBV6-4 and TRBJ2-2, with 7 bases matching TRBD2. This CDR3 is 15 amino acids long. CDR1 is MRHNA, CDR2 SNTAGT, per germline. V shed 3 bases and J 3 bases; nucleotides not matched to a gene: 4. The CDR3 loop reads CASSEGGIDTGELFF. CDR3 sequence (DNA): TGTGCCAGCAGTGAGGGGGGGATAGACACCGGGGAGCTGTTTTTT.